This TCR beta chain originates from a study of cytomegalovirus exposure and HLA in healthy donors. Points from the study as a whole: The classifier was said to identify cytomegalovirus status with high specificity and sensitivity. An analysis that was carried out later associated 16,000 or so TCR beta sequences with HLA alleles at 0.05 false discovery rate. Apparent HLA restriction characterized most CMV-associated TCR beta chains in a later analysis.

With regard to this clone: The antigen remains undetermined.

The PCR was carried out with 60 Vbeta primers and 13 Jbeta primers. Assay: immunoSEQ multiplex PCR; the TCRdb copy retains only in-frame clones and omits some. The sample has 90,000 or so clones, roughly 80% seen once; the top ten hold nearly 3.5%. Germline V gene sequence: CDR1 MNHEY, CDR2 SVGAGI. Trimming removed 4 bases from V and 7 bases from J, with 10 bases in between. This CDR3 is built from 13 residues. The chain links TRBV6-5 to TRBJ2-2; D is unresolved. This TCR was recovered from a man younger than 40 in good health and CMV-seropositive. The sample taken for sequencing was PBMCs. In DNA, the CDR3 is TGTGCCAGCAGTTCGAGCGTAGGCGGGGAGCTGTTTTTT. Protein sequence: CASSSSVGGELFF.